The 15 T cell receptor beta chains below were found in one sample sequenced in a study of blood T cell repertoires in COVID-19. Profiling relied on immunoSEQ multiplex PCR, and the TCRdb table lists in-frame clones only, not all of them. The sample consists of roughly 180,000 clones, approximately 85% of them appearing once. Sequencing was carried out using peripheral blood. These receptors were collected from a woman between 55 and 75 years old with acute or convalescent COVID-19.

V is TRBV5-1 and J is TRBJ2-2; 8 nucleotides align to TRBD2. V lost 0 bases, J lost 3 bases, and 10 bases stayed unmatched. This CDR3 has 18 residues. Germline V gene sequence: CDR1 SGHRS, CDR2 YFSETQ. Written as DNA, the CDR3 is TGCGCCAGCAGCTTGGGAGCAGCCGGGACTAGGCACACCGGGGAGCTGTTTTTT. Its protein product is CASSLGAAGTRHTGELFF.

The V and J genes are TRBV5-1 and TRBJ2-5; 7 bases align to TRBD2. From germline, CDR1 is SGHRS and CDR2 YFSETQ. The junction had 5 bases not matched to a gene; V was cut back by 0 bases and J by 0 bases. This CDR3 has 16 residues. Written as DNA, the CDR3 is TGCGCCAGCAGCTTGGGTGCCAGCGGGAACCAAGAGACCCAGTACTTC. This sequence encodes CASSLGASGNQETQYF.

This clone has a handful of counts. The rearrangement joins TRBV2 to TRBJ2-7, with D possibly TRBD1 on 5 matching bases. The CDR3 runs 13 residues. V was pared by 6 bases and J by 0 bases, with 9 bases between. CDR1 is SNHLY and CDR2 is FYNNEI in the germline V gene. The CDR3, as DNA: TGTGCCAGCAGGACAGACCTCTCCTACGAGCAGTACGTC. This translates into CASRTDLSYEQYV.

The genes are TRBV5-6 and TRBJ1-5; D gene unclear. V was cut by 1 base and J by 8 bases, with 10 bases left in between. The CDR3 spans 13 residues. Germline V lookup: CDR1 SGHDT, CDR2 YYEEEE. The CDR3 DNA reads as TGTGCCAGCAGCTTGTTCGGGGTGGAGCCCCAGCATTTT. This gives the protein CASSLFGVEPQHF. Complete variable domain (other parts from reference TRBV5-6 and TRBJ1-5): DAGVTQSPTHLIKTRGQQVTLRCSPKSGHDTVSWYQQALGQGPQFIFQYYEEEERQRGNFPDRFSGHQFPNYSSELNVNALLLGDSALYLCASSLFGVEPQHFGDGTRLSIL.

This clone showed up just a few times. In DNA form, the CDR3 reads TGTGCCAGCAGCTTAGAACCGCGCAGGGCGCGAGTTGAGCAGTTCTTC. It is translated as CASSLEPRRARVEQFF. This rearrangement joins TRBV7-2 to TRBJ2-1; possibly TRBD1 for D (5 bases). V dropped 1 base and J dropped 9 bases, with 19 bases sitting between them. Germline V gene data show CDR1 as SGHTA and CDR2 as FQGNSA. CDR3 length equals 16 residues. The variable domain in full, with the rest retrieved from reference TRBV7-2 and TRBJ2-1, is GAGVSQSPSNKVTEKGKDVELRCDPISGHTALYWYRQSLGQGLEFLIYFQGNSAPDKSGLPSDRFSAERTGGSVSTLTIQRTQQEDSAVYLCASSLEPRRARVEQFFGPGTRLTVL.

This clone was seen only a few times. This chain connects TRBV28 to TRBJ2-7, with 9 positions matching TRBD1. This CDR3 comprises 12 residues. V shed 10 bases, J shed 3 bases, and the junction held 4 bases outside the gene matches. The germline CDR1 and CDR2 sequences are MDHEN and SYDVKM. As DNA, the CDR3 is TGTGCCACCGGGGGACAGGGCTACGAGCAGTACTTC. Translated: CATGGQGYEQYF.

J is TRBJ2-2 and V is TRBV10-1; the match to TRBD2 covers 8 bases. The J segment lost 6 bases and the V segment lost 1 base, leaving 4 bases of the junction unmatched. This CDR3 is built from 15 residues. Germline CDR1 is WNHNN and CDR2 is SYGVQD (reference sequence). The CDR3 here is CASSELAGTPGELFF. CDR3 DNA: TGCGCCAGCAGTGAGTTAGCGGGGACCCCCGGGGAGCTGTTTTTT.

This clone has a single count. The rearrangement links TRBV27 to TRBJ2-3, with D maybe TRBD1 (6 bases). Germline CDR1 and CDR2: MNHEY and SMNVEV (reference sequence). This CDR3 is built from 16 residues. V lost 6 bases, J lost 2 bases, and 18 bases lay in between. CDR3 region: CASRSPNRANTDTQYF. Written as DNA, the CDR3 is TGTGCCAGCAGGTCCCCCAACAGGGCGAACACAGATACGCAGTATTTT.

The chain uses TRBV19 and TRBJ1-5; 7 bases fit TRBD1. The J segment lost 5 bases and the V segment lost 1 base, leaving 8 bases of the junction unmatched. There are 16 residues in the CDR3. Per germline, CDR1 LNHDA and CDR2 SQIVND (reference sequence). CDR3 protein: CASSIVGEGAHQPQHF. Written as DNA, the CDR3 is TGTGCCAGTAGTATAGTGGGCGAGGGGGCTCATCAGCCCCAGCATTTT.

V and J are TRBV19 and TRBJ1-1, with a possible D match to TRBD1 (5 bases). Germline V CDR1 and CDR2: LNHDA, SQIVND (reference sequence). The CDR3 length is 12 residues. V lost 4 bases to trimming and J lost 6 bases, with 9 bases between them. The CDR3 DNA follows: TGTGCCAGTAGTACCAGGGCCGCTGAAGCTTTCTTT. Residues: CASSTRAAEAFF.

The gene calls are TRBV6-5 and TRBJ2-3; maybe TRBD2 (5 bases). Trimming removed 7 bases from V and 8 bases from J, with 16 bases in between. CDR1 is MNHEY and CDR2 is SVGAGI in the germline V gene. The CDR3 extends over 13 amino acids. The CDR3 reads CASTKDPRGTQYF. The CDR3 DNA follows: TGTGCCAGCACCAAGGACCCCCGGGGTACGCAGTATTTT.

V usage is TRBV19 and J usage is TRBJ1-3; no clear D gene. CDR3 length equals 15 residues. Germline values: CDR1 LNHDA, CDR2 SQIVND (reference sequence). V was shortened by 7 bases and J by 2 bases, with 15 bases between the two germline ends. CDR3 nucleotides: TGTGCCAGTACCCTGGGCCTTGTAACTGGAAACACCATATATTTT. This gives the protein CASTLGLVTGNTIYF.

The rearrangement uses TRBV7-6 and TRBJ1-1, with D uncertain. Trimming shortened V by 1 base and J by 6 bases, and 6 bases separated the two germline ends. The germline gives CDR1 SGHVS, CDR2 FNYEAQ. CDR3 size: 12 residues. The CDR3 sequence: CASSLGSAEAFF. The CDR3 DNA is TGTGCCAGCAGCTTAGGTTCGGCTGAAGCTTTCTTT. Full variable domain (rest looked up from reference TRBV7-6 and TRBJ1-1): GAGVSQSPRYKVTKRGQDVALRCDPISGHVSLYWYRQALGQGPEFLTYFNYEAQQDKSGLPNDRFSAERPEGSISTLTIQRTEQRDSAMYRCASSLGSAEAFFGQGTRLTVV.

The chain joins TRBV5-1 to TRBJ2-3, with 7 positions matching TRBD2. The CDR3 has 17 amino acids. CDR1 is SGHRS and CDR2 is YFSETQ in the germline V gene. Trimming at V came to 0 bases and at J to 3 bases, leaving 10 bases not matched to a gene. The CDR3 loop is CASSLGSSGMGTDTQYF. CDR3 nucleotide sequence: TGCGCCAGCAGCTTGGGGTCTAGCGGTATGGGAACAGATACGCAGTATTTT.

This clone has at least ten counts. The V call is TRBV27, the J call TRBJ2-7; 7 bases match TRBD1. The CDR3 consists of 13 residues. The ends lost 3 bases at V and 6 bases at J; junction bases unmatched: 5. Germline loops: CDR1 MNHEY, CDR2 SMNVEV (reference sequence). CDR3 DNA: TGTGCCAGCAGTTTCGGGGACAGAGCCGAGCAGTACTTC. Its translation is CASSFGDRAEQYF.